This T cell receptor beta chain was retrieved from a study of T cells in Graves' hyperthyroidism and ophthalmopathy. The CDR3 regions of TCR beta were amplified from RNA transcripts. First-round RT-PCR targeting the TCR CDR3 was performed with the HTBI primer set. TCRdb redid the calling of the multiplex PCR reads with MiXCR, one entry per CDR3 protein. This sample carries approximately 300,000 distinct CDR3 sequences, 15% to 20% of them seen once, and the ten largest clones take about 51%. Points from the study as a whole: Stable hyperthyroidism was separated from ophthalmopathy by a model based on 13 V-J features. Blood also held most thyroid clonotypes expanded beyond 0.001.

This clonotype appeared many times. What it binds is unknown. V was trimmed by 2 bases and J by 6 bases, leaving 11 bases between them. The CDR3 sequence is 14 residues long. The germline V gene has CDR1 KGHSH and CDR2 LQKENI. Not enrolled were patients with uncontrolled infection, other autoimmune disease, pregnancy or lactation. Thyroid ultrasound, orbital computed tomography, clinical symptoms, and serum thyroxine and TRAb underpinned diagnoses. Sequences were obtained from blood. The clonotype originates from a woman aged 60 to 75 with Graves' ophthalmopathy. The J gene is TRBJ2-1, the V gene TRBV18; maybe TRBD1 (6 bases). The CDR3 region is CASSPGQWANEQFF. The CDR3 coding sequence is TGTGCCAGCTCACCAGGACAGTGGGCCAATGAGCAGTTCTTC.